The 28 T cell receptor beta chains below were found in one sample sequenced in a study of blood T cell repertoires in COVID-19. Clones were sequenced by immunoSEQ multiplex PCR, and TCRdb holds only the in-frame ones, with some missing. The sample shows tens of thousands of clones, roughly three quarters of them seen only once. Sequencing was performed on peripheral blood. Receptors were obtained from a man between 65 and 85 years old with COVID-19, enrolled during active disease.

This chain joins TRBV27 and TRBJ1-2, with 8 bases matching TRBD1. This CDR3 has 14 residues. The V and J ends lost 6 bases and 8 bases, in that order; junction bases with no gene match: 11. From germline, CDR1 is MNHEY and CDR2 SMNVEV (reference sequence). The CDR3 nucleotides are TGTGCCAGCAGCACAGGACAGGGTCCGTTCGGCTACACCTTC. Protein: CASSTGQGPFGYTF.

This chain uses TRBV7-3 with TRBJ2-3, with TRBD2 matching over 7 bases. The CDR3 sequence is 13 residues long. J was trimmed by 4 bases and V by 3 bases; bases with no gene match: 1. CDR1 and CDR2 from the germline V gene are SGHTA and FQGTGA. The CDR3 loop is CASSFGGADTQYF. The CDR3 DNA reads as TGTGCCAGCAGCTTTGGGGGGGCAGATACGCAGTATTTT.

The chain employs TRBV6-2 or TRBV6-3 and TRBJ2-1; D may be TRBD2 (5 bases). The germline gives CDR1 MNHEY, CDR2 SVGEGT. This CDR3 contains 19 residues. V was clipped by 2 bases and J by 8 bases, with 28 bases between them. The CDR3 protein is CASSYRRGLFPASPYEQFF. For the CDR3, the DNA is TGTGCCAGCAGTTACCGCCGGGGTCTTTTTCCAGCATCCCCGTATGAGCAGTTCTTC.

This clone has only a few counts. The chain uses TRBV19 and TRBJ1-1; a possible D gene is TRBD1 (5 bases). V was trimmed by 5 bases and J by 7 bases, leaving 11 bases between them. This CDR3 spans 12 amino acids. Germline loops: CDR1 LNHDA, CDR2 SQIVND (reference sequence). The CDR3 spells CASSEGVGEAFF. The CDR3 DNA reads TGTGCCAGTAGTGAAGGGGTTGGTGAAGCTTTCTTT.

The DNA of the CDR3 is TGTGCCAGCAGCGTAGTCGGACAGGCAGGTGAAAAACTGTTTTTT. Translating it yields CASSVVGQAGEKLFF. The chain couples TRBV7-2 to TRBJ1-4; 7 bases align to TRBD1. The CDR3 extends over 15 amino acids. With 5 bases clipped from V and 7 bases from J, the junction kept 10 bases outside the gene matches. The germline gives CDR1 SGHTA, CDR2 FQGNSA.

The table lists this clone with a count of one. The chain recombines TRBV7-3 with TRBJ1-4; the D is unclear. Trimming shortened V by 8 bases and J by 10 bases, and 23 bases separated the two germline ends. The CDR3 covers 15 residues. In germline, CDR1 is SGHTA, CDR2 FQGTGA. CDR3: CASSIPCVSRVKLFF. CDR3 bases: TGTGCCAGCTCCATCCCCTGCGTCAGTCGGGTAAAACTGTTTTTT.

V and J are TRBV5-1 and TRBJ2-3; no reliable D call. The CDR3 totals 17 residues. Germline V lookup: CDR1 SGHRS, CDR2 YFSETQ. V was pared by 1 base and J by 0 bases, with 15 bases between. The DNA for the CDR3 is TGCGCCAGCAGCTTGTTCGCCCTAACCCCTAGCACAGATACGCAGTATTTT. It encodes CASSLFALTPSTDTQYF.

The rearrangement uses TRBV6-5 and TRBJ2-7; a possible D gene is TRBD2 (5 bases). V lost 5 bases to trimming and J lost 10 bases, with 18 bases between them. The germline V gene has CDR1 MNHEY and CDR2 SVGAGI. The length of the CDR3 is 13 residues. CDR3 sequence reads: CASSNEGTSRQYF. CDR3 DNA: TGTGCCAGCAGTAACGAGGGTACATCAAGACAGTACTTC.

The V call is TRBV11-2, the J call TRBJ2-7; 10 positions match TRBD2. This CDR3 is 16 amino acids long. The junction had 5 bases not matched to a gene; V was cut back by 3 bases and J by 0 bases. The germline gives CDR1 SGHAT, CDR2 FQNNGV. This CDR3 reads CASSFTSGASSYEQYF. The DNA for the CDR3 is TGTGCCAGCAGCTTCACTAGCGGGGCAAGCTCCTACGAGCAGTACTTC.

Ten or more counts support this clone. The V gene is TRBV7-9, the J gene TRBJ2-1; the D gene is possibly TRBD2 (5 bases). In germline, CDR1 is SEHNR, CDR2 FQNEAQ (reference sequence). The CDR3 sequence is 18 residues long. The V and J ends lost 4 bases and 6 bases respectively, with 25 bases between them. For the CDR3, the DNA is TGTGCCAGCAGCTCCTCCTTTGCACGGGATGTAAGGGCCAATGAGCAGTTCTTC. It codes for CASSSSFARDVRANEQFF.

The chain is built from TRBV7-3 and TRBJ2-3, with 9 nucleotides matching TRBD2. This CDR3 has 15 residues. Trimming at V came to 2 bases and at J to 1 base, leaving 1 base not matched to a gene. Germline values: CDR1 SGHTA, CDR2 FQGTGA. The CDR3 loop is CASSLVAGGTDTQYF. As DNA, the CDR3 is TGTGCCAGCAGCTTAGTAGCGGGAGGCACAGATACGCAGTATTTT.

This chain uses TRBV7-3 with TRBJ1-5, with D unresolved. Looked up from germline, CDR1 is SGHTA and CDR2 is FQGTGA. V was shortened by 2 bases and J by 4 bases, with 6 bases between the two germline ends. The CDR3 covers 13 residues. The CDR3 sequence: CASSLFQNQPQHF. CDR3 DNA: TGTGCCAGCAGCTTATTCCAGAATCAGCCCCAGCATTTT.

The CDR3 DNA is TGTGCCAGCAGCGTAGACGGGACTAGCGGAACAGATACGCAGTATTTT. Translation: CASSVDGTSGTDTQYF. The rearrangement links TRBV9 to TRBJ2-3, with 11 nucleotides matching TRBD2. The CDR3 consists of 16 residues. The germline V gene has CDR1 SGDLS and CDR2 YYNGEE. J lost 3 bases, V lost 0 bases, and 3 bases had no gene match.

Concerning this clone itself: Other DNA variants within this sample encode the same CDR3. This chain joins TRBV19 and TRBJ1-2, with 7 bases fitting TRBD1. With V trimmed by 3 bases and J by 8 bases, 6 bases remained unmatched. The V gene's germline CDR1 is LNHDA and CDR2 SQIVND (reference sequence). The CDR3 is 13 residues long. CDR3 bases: TGTGCCAGTAGTATCGGGACAGTTCCAGGCTACACCTTC. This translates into CASSIGTVPGYTF.

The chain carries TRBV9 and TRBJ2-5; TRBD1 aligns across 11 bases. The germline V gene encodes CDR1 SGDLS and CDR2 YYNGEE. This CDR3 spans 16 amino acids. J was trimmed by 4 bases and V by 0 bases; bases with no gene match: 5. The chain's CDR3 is CASSVEDRGLGETQYF. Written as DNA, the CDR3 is TGTGCCAGCAGCGTAGAGGACAGGGGGCTTGGAGAGACCCAGTACTTC.

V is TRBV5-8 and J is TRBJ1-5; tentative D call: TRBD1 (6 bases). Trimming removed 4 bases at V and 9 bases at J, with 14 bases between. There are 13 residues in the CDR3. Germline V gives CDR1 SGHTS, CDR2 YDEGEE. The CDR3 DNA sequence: TGTGCCAGCAGCACAACCATACAGGGGCCCCAGCATTTT. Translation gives CASSTTIQGPQHF. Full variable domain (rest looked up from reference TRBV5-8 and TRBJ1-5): EAGVTQSPTHLIKTRGQQATLRCSPISGHTSVYWYQQALGLGLQFLLWYDEGEERNRGNFPPRFSGRQFPNYSSELNVNALELEDSALYLCASSTTIQGPQHFGDGTRLSIL.

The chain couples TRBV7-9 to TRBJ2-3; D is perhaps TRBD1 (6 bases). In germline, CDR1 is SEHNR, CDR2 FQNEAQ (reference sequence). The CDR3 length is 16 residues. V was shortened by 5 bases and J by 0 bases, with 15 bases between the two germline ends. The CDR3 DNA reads TGTGCCAGCAGCCCACCTGGGACAACTAGCACAGATACGCAGTATTTT. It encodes CASSPPGTTSTDTQYF.

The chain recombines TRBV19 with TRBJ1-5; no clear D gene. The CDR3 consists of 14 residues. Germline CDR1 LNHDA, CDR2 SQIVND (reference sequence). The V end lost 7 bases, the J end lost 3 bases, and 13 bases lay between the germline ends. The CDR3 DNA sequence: TGTGCCAGTAAGGATCTACAGCTCAATCAGCCCCAGCATTTT. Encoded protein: CASKDLQLNQPQHF.

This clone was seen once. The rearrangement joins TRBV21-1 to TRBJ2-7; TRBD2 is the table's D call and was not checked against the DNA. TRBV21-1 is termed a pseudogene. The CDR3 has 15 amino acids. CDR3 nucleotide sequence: TGTGCCAGCAGTCGGACTAGCGGGCCTTCCTACGAGCAGTACTTC. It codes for CASSRTSGPSYEQYF.

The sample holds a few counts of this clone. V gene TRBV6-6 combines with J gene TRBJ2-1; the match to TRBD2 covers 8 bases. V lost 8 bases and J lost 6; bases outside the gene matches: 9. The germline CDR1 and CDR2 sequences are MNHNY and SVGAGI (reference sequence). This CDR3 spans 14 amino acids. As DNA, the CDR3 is TGTGCCAGCCTTCGGCCTAGCGGGCTCAATGAGCAGTTCTTC. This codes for CASLRPSGLNEQFF.

CDR3 bases: TGCGCCAGCAGTCATATCGGACAGGACCTCTACAATGAGCAGTTCTTC. It translates to CASSHIGQDLYNEQFF. The chain uses TRBV23-1 and TRBJ2-1, with 7 positions matching TRBD1. TRBV23-1 is labeled an ORF, and its function is uncertain. The V gene end was trimmed by 3 bases and the J gene end by 3 bases; junction bases not matched to a gene: 8. The CDR3 covers 16 residues.

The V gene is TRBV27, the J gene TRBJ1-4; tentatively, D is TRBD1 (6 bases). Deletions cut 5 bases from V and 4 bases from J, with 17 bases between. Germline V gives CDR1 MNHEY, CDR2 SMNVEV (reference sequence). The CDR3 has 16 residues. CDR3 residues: CASSPEGGQNNEKLFF. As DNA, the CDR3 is TGTGCCAGCAGTCCCGAAGGCGGACAGAATAATGAAAAACTGTTTTTT.

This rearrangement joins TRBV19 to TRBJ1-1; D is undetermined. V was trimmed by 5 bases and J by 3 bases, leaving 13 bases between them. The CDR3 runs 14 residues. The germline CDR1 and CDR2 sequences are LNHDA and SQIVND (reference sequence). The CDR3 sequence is CASSDPGIYTEAFF. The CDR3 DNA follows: TGTGCCAGTAGTGACCCCGGGATCTACACTGAAGCTTTCTTT.

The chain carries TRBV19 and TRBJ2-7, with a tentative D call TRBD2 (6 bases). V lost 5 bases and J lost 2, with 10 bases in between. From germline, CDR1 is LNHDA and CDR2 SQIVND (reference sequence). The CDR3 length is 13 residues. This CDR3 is CASSGGLPYEQYF. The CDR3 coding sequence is TGTGCCAGTAGTGGAGGGCTACCCTACGAGCAGTACTTC.

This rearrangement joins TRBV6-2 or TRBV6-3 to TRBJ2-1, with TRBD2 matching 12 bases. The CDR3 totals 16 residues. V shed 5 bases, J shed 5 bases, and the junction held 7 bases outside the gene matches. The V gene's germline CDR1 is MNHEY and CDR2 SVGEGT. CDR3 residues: CASSVRWTSGDNEQFF. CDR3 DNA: TGTGCCAGCAGTGTACGATGGACTAGCGGGGACAATGAGCAGTTCTTC.

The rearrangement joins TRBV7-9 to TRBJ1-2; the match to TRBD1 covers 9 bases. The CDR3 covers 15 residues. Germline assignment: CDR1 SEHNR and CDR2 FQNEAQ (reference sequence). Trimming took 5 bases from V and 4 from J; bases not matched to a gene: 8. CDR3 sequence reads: CASSRWGQGAYGYTF. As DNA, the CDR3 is TGTGCCAGCAGCCGGTGGGGACAGGGAGCCTATGGCTACACCTTC.

The CDR3 DNA sequence: TGTGCCAGCAGCTTCTCCGTGGAGACCCAGTACTTC. Protein sequence: CASSFSVETQYF. The V and J genes are TRBV7-2 and TRBJ2-5; unclear D gene. The CDR3 spans 12 residues. Germline V gene lookup returns CDR1 SGHTA and CDR2 FQGNSA. Deletions cut 3 bases from V and 5 bases from J, with 7 bases between.

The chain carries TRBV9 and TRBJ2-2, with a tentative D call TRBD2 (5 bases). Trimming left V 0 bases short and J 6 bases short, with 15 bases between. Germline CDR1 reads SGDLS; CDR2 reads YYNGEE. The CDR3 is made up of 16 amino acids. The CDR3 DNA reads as TGTGCCAGCAGCGTAGGGCTAGCCTCCAGCGCCGGGGAGCTGTTTTTT. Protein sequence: CASSVGLASSAGELFF.